These 11 T cell receptor beta chains came from one sample sequenced in a study of blood T cell repertoires in COVID-19. Assay: immunoSEQ multiplex PCR; the TCRdb copy retains only in-frame clones and omits some. The data contain about 350,000 clones, around nine tenths of them seen just once; the ten biggest clones take up around 6.6%. The sample comprised peripheral blood. These receptors were obtained from a woman in her 70s with COVID-19, enrolled during active disease.

This chain connects TRBV18 to TRBJ2-3, with D unresolved. Germline CDR1 KGHSH, CDR2 LQKENI. V was trimmed by 2 bases and J by 4 bases, leaving 7 bases between them. The CDR3 is 13 residues long. The CDR3: CASSPFSADTQYF. The CDR3 DNA follows: TGTGCCAGCTCACCATTTTCCGCAGATACGCAGTATTTT.

V is TRBV12-5 and J is TRBJ1-3, with D perhaps matching TRBD1 (5 bases). V lost 5 bases and J 0 bases, leaving 17 bases between the germline ends. Germline V lookup: CDR1 LGHNT, CDR2 FRNRAP. The CDR3 has 17 residues. The CDR3 loop is CASGLKADSYSGNTIYF. The CDR3 nucleotides read TGTGCTAGTGGTCTCAAGGCCGACAGTTACTCTGGAAACACCATATATTTT.

CDR3 in amino acids: CASSDGVNTGELFF. The CDR3 bases are TGTGCCAGCAGTGATGGAGTTAACACCGGGGAGCTGTTTTTT. J is TRBJ2-2 and V is TRBV2; D is unclear. Germline V gene sequence: CDR1 SNHLY, CDR2 FYNNEI. The CDR3 covers 14 residues. Trimming removed 3 bases at V and 2 bases at J, with 7 bases between.

V is TRBV9 and J is TRBJ1-2, with 9 bases identical to TRBD1. Germline V lookup: CDR1 SGDLS, CDR2 YYNGEE. This CDR3 contains 15 residues. Trimming took 2 bases from V and 2 from J; bases not matched to a gene: 4. CDR3 sequence (DNA): TGTGCCAGCAGCGTTGGGGGACAGGGAAACTATGGCTACACCTTC. Protein sequence: CASSVGGQGNYGYTF.

This clone was seen just once. The chain couples TRBV7-2 to TRBJ2-3; TRBD2 matches at 10 bases. Trimming removed 0 bases from V and 7 bases from J; junction bases left unmatched: 13. The CDR3 contains 18 residues. CDR1 is SGHTA and CDR2 is FQGNSA in the germline V gene. The CDR3 is CASSLASGGAVGGYTQYF. The CDR3 DNA sequence: TGTGCCAGCAGCTTAGCAAGCGGGGGGGCCGTCGGTGGATATACGCAGTATTTT.

This clone was seen only a few times. This sequence joins TRBV30 and TRBJ2-5; D uncertain. The length of the CDR3 is 15 residues. Germline assignment: CDR1 GTSNPN and CDR2 SVGIG (reference sequence). V lost 0 bases, J lost 1 base, and 12 bases lay in between. The CDR3 reads CAWSVLLSRQETQYF. CDR3 in DNA: TGTGCCTGGAGTGTACTCTTATCCCGCCAAGAGACCCAGTACTTC.

The rearrangement uses TRBV5-3 and TRBJ2-3; D possibly corresponds to TRBD2 (6 bases). TRBV5-3 counts as an open reading frame of uncertain function. Trimming cost V 4 bases and J 0 bases, with 12 bases left between them. This CDR3 has 15 amino acids. The CDR3 region is CARSLLADSTDTQYF. Here the CDR3 DNA reads TGTGCCAGAAGCCTTTTAGCGGATAGCACAGATACGCAGTATTTT.

As for this clone: Other DNA sequences of this sample code for an identical CDR3. The chain recombines TRBV27 with TRBJ2-7; tentatively, D is TRBD1 (6 bases). The CDR3 is 13 amino acids. Germline assignment: CDR1 MNHEY and CDR2 SMNVEV (reference sequence). Trimming pared 2 bases from V and 1 base from J, leaving 6 bases between. This CDR3 reads CASSLTGSYEQYF. As DNA, the CDR3 is TGTGCCAGCAGTTTAACAGGGTCCTACGAGCAGTACTTC.

The rearrangement links TRBV27 to TRBJ1-5; D unclear. V was shortened by 5 bases and J by 0 bases, with 8 bases between the two germline ends. The CDR3 spans 14 residues. Germline CDR1 is MNHEY and CDR2 is SMNVEV (reference sequence). CDR3 sequence reads: CASSPIDSNQPQHF. CDR3 in DNA: TGTGCCAGCAGTCCTATTGATAGCAATCAGCCCCAGCATTTT.

This sequence joins TRBV19 and TRBJ2-7, with TRBD2 identical over 7 bases. V shed 6 bases and J 2 bases; nucleotides not matched to a gene: 7. CDR1 and CDR2 (germline): LNHDA, SQIVND (reference sequence). The CDR3 consists of 14 residues. CDR3 in DNA: TGTGCCAGTAGCCGCGCGGGGGAGACCTACGAGCAGTACTTC. This codes for CASSRAGETYEQYF. Supplemented by reference TRBV19 and TRBJ2-7, the full variable domain reads DGGITQSPKYLFRKEGQNVTLSCEQNLNHDAMYWYRQDPGQGLRLIYYSQIVNDFQKGDIAEGYSVSREKKESFPLTVTSAQKNPTAFYLCASSRAGETYEQYFGPGTRLTVT.

The chain links TRBV24-1 to TRBJ2-6, with TRBD1 as a possible D gene (6 bases). CDR3 length: 16 amino acids. The V gene lost 5 bases and the J gene lost 2 bases, with 12 bases spanning the gap. Germline V gene sequence: CDR1 KGHDR, CDR2 SFDVKD. The CDR3 DNA follows: TGTGCCACCAGTGGAACAGGGACCGCTGGGGCCAACGTCCTGACTTTC. Its protein is CATSGTGTAGANVLTF.